This TCR beta chain originates from a study of T-cell reconstitution after alpha-beta-depleted transplantation in children. The CDR3 is 15 residues long. The ends were cut back, 3 bases at V and 4 bases at J, with 13 bases in the middle. Germline V gene lookup returns CDR1 KGHSH and CDR2 LQKENI. With respect to this clonotype: Its specificity is not known.

Points from the study as a whole: Several patients had high TCRbeta diversity at day 60; it came from surviving recipient T cells and thymic progenitors. Newly made T cells mostly supplied T-cell counts and diversity one year after transplant. Expanded clones from the graft, numbering several hundred, reportedly supplied alpha-beta T cells about two months after transplant.

Unique molecular identifiers were used in preparing the TCRbeta library. TCRdb re-called the PCR reads through MiXCR, storing one row per CDR3 protein. The table lists fewer than 550,000 distinct CDR3 sequences, 9.5% to 12% of them singletons, with 11% to 15% in the top ten. The V gene is TRBV18, the J gene TRBJ1-3; D remains unclear. This specimen was PBMCs, mostly from graft donor cells, taken 180 days after TCRalphabeta/CD19-depleted stem cell transplant. The sequence derives from a female patient aged 2 to 10 who had a stem cell transplant for aplastic anemia, so the T cells may come from the graft donor. The CDR3 sequence: CASSPGVGAGNTIYF. In DNA, the CDR3 is TGTGCCAGCTCACCGGGCGTGGGCGCGGGAAACACCATATATTTT.